These 24 T cell receptor beta chains were all obtained from the same sample, sequenced in a study of cytomegalovirus exposure and HLA in healthy donors. TCRdb's table, derived via immunoSEQ multiplex PCR, lists solely in-frame clones and lacks some. Of some 170,000 clones in the sample, about four fifths were seen once. The sequenced sample consisted of PBMCs. These receptors all come from a man aged 30-40 years in good health and CMV-seropositive.

The rearrangement uses TRBV28 and TRBJ2-5; TRBD2 agrees at 7 bases. The germline CDR1 and CDR2 sequences are MDHEN and SYDVKM. V shed 7 bases, J shed 3 bases, and the junction held 8 bases outside the gene matches. This CDR3 comprises 14 residues. DNA of the CDR3: TGTGCCAGCAACTTCGCGGCGGGAGAAGAGACCCAGTACTTC. It specifies CASNFAAGEETQYF.

V usage is TRBV13 and J usage is TRBJ1-1, with no clear D. CDR1 is PRHDT, CDR2 FYEKMQ, per germline (reference sequence). The length of the CDR3 is 14 residues. V gave up 5 bases and J gave up 3 bases, with 13 bases separating them. DNA of the CDR3: TGTGCCAGCAGCCCGACGGGTTTCGACACTGAAGCTTTCTTT. Amino acid sequence: CASSPTGFDTEAFF.

CDR3 nucleotide sequence: TGTGCCAGTAGTATTGAGCCCAGGGGCAATCAGCCCCAGCATTTT. It codes for CASSIEPRGNQPQHF. The V call is TRBV19, the J call TRBJ1-5, with D tentatively TRBD1 (5 bases). The CDR3 runs to 15 residues. From germline, CDR1 is LNHDA and CDR2 SQIVND (reference sequence). Trimming pared 3 bases from V and 2 bases from J, leaving 11 bases between.

The V call is TRBV5-6, the J call TRBJ1-1, with unresolved D. This CDR3 is built from 12 residues. The germline V and J ends were trimmed by 1 base and 6 bases, with 7 bases remaining between them. From germline, CDR1 is SGHDT and CDR2 YYEEEE. In DNA, the CDR3 is TGTGCCAGCAGCTTGAGAGAGGCTGAAGCTTTCTTT. This gives the protein CASSLREAEAFF.

This chain connects TRBV28 to TRBJ1-5; the D gene is possibly TRBD1 (5 bases). The CDR3 totals 15 residues. The V gene lost 2 bases and the J gene lost 3 bases, with 11 bases spanning the gap. CDR1 and CDR2 (germline): MDHEN, SYDVKM. For the CDR3, the DNA is TGTGCCAGCAGTTTAGCAGGGTCCGACAATCAGCCCCAGCATTTT. The encoded protein is CASSLAGSDNQPQHF.

The V call is TRBV27, the J call TRBJ1-2, with 8 bases that match TRBD1. V shed 5 bases and J 1 base; nucleotides not matched to a gene: 6. Germline CDR1 MNHEY, CDR2 SMNVEV (reference sequence). The CDR3 covers 15 residues. In nucleotides, the CDR3 is TGTGCCAGCAGTAAGGACAGGGCTGGTAACTATGGCTACACCTTC. Its protein product is CASSKDRAGNYGYTF.

The chain uses TRBV19 and TRBJ1-1; no clear D gene. Trimming took off 3 bases at V and 5 bases at J, with 13 bases between the two ends. The length of the CDR3 is 14 residues. In germline, CDR1 is LNHDA, CDR2 SQIVND (reference sequence). As DNA, the CDR3 is TGTGCCAGTAGTATTTACGTCAGGCATACTGAAGCTTTCTTT. This encodes CASSIYVRHTEAFF.

The rearrangement uses TRBV7-9 and TRBJ2-1; 7 bases are a match to TRBD2. The CDR3 consists of 17 residues. CDR1 is SEHNR, CDR2 FQNEAQ, per germline (reference sequence). The V segment lost 5 bases and the J segment 12 bases; nucleotides outside the gene matches: 22. The CDR3 is CASSRSGTTFYGDVQFF. The CDR3 DNA reads as TGTGCCAGCAGCCGATCCGGGACTACATTTTACGGGGATGTGCAGTTCTTC.

This chain connects TRBV16 to TRBJ1-2; D possibly corresponds to TRBD1 (6 bases). CDR3 size: 15 residues. The germline V gene has CDR1 KGHSY and CDR2 FQNENV. V was pared by 1 base and J by 3 bases, with 12 bases between. The chain's CDR3 is CASSQFTGRDYGYTF. The DNA of the CDR3 is TGTGCCAGCAGCCAATTTACAGGGAGGGACTATGGCTACACCTTC.

The V and J genes are TRBV4-3 and TRBJ2-3; maybe TRBD1 (6 bases). Between the trimmed V and J ends, which lost 0 bases and 1 base, there was a span of 14 bases. This CDR3 has 17 amino acids. CDR1 is LGHNA and CDR2 is YSLEER in the germline V gene. The CDR3 here is CASSQDYEPGGTDTQYF. The DNA of the CDR3 is TGCGCCAGCAGCCAAGATTACGAGCCAGGGGGCACAGATACGCAGTATTTT.

The chain recombines TRBV4-3 with TRBJ1-4, with no clear D. The CDR3 is 14 amino acids. Germline V gives CDR1 LGHNA, CDR2 YSLEER. Deletions cut 4 bases from V and 7 bases from J, with 13 bases between. Written as DNA, the CDR3 is TGCGCCAGCAGCCCCGGGGAGGCGGTTGAAAAACTGTTTTTT. This codes for CASSPGEAVEKLFF.

This chain connects TRBV2 to TRBJ2-1, with a weak D call TRBD2 (7 bases). V dropped 2 bases and J dropped 7 bases, with 18 bases sitting between them. CDR1 and CDR2 from the germline V gene are SNHLY and FYNNEI. CDR3 size: 16 residues. This CDR3 reads CASSETGRGQSNEQFF. The CDR3 DNA reads as TGTGCCAGCAGTGAAACCGGGCGGGGGCAATCGAATGAGCAGTTCTTC.

The rearrangement links TRBV6-5 to TRBJ2-1; D is uncertain. The germline CDR1 and CDR2 sequences are MNHEY and SVGAGI. Trimming removed 4 bases at V and 4 bases at J, with 11 bases between. The length of the CDR3 is 14 residues. CDR3 DNA sequence: TGTGCCAGCAGTTTTCTGACACCTTACAATGAGCAGTTCTTC. As protein: CASSFLTPYNEQFF.

This chain connects TRBV5-6 to TRBJ1-1; D is undetermined. V was trimmed by 2 bases and J by 0 bases, leaving 17 bases between them. Per germline, CDR1 SGHDT and CDR2 YYEEEE. This CDR3 spans 17 amino acids. The DNA for the CDR3 is TGTGCCAGCAGCTTTATTGGTACAGTCGACATGAACACTGAAGCTTTCTTT. Its translation: CASSFIGTVDMNTEAFF.

The chain recombines TRBV28 with TRBJ2-7; D gene unclear. The germline gives CDR1 MDHEN, CDR2 SYDVKM. CDR3 length: 12 amino acids. Trimming pared 3 bases from V and 3 bases from J, leaving 6 bases between. The CDR3 here is CASSFSGYEQYF. DNA of the CDR3: TGTGCCAGCAGTTTCTCGGGCTACGAGCAGTACTTC.

The rearrangement joins TRBV12-2 to TRBJ2-7; no DNA check was done on the table's D call, TRBD2. TRBV12-2 is labeled a pseudogene. The length of the CDR3 is 14 residues. The CDR3 DNA is TGTGCAAGTCTCACCGGGAGAGACTCCTACGAGCAGTACTTC. Protein: CASLTGRDSYEQYF.

The chain combines TRBV19 with TRBJ1-4; 11 bases fit TRBD1. J gave up 7 bases and V 4 bases, and 5 bases lay outside the gene matches. Germline V CDR1 and CDR2: LNHDA, SQIVND (reference sequence). This CDR3 comprises 15 residues. CDR3 in DNA: TGTGCCAGTAGTACCCCGGGACAGGGGGTTGAAAAACTGTTTTTT. Protein sequence: CASSTPGQGVEKLFF.

This clone came up once. Written as DNA, the CDR3 is TGCGCCAGCAGCCAATCGGGGAGAACTAACTATGGCTACACCTTC. Translated, it gives CASSQSGRTNYGYTF. This rearrangement joins TRBV4-1 to TRBJ1-2, with D unclear. V was trimmed by 2 bases and J by 0 bases, leaving 10 bases between them. CDR3 length equals 15 residues. Germline-derived CDR1 and CDR2 are MGHRA and YSYEKL.

The chain couples TRBV9 to TRBJ2-1, with D maybe TRBD1 (6 bases). CDR3 size: 12 residues. V lost 9 bases to trimming and J lost 6 bases, with 13 bases between them. Germline values: CDR1 SGDLS, CDR2 YYNGEE. The CDR3 DNA follows: TGTGCCACCGGACAGTCGTTCAATGAGCAGTTCTTC. It translates to CATGQSFNEQFF.

The rearrangement links TRBV7-9 to TRBJ2-1; D remains unclear. Germline assignment: CDR1 SEHNR and CDR2 FQNEAQ (reference sequence). The CDR3 has 13 residues. V gave up 1 base and J gave up 9 bases, with 10 bases separating them. The CDR3, as DNA: TGTGCCAGCAGCTTAGTGACCCCAGGTGAGCAGTTCTTC. This codes for CASSLVTPGEQFF. The whole variable domain, filled in from reference TRBV7-9 and TRBJ2-1, reads DTGVSQNPRHKITKRGQNVTFRCDPISEHNRLYWYRQTLGQGPEFLTYFQNEAQLEKSRLLSDRFSAERPKGSFSTLEIQRTEQGDSAMYLCASSLVTPGEQFFGPGTRLTVL.

This chain uses TRBV6-6 with TRBJ1-5; 10 bases align to TRBD1. The germline CDR1 and CDR2 sequences are MNHNY and SVGAGI (reference sequence). There are 16 residues in the CDR3. V gave up 2 bases and J gave up 4 bases; unmatched junction bases: 5. CDR3 protein: CASSYGTGAFNQPQHF. The CDR3 bases are TGTGCCAGCAGTTACGGGACAGGGGCTTTTAATCAGCCCCAGCATTTT.

The rearrangement uses TRBV28 and TRBJ1-1, with no clear D. Per germline, CDR1 MDHEN and CDR2 SYDVKM. The CDR3 has 14 amino acids. V lost 5 bases and J 2 bases, leaving 12 bases between the germline ends. The CDR3 sequence: CASSPGARNTEAFF. For the CDR3, the DNA is TGTGCCAGCAGTCCCGGAGCTCGAAACACTGAAGCTTTCTTT.

This clone has just one count. The V and J genes are TRBV10-2 and TRBJ2-3, with 7 bases matching TRBD2. CDR1 is WSHSY, CDR2 SAAADI, per germline. This CDR3 is 17 amino acids long. With 3 bases clipped from V and 3 bases from J, the junction kept 12 bases outside the gene matches. Here the CDR3 reads CASSEPPKGTTTDTQYF. In DNA, the CDR3 is TGCGCCAGCAGTGAACCCCCCAAAGGGACTACAACAGATACGCAGTATTTT.

CDR3 loop: CASSTQETQYF. CDR3 nucleotide sequence: TGTGCCAGCAGTACGCAGGAGACCCAGTACTTC. This rearrangement joins TRBV6-6 to TRBJ2-5, with D unresolved. Germline lookup yields CDR1 MNHNY and CDR2 SVGAGI (reference sequence). CDR3 length: 11 amino acids. V was cut by 5 bases and J by 5 bases, with 6 bases left in between.